Presented here are 25 T cell receptor beta chains from one specimen sequenced in a study of blood T cell repertoires in COVID-19. TCRdb keeps only in-frame clones here, not all; method: immunoSEQ multiplex PCR. Here the sample spans 150,000 to 200,000 clones, roughly 90% being singletons. Sequencing input: peripheral blood. These TCRs come from a man in his 60s with active or convalescent COVID-19.

This chain links TRBV14 with TRBJ1-1; tentative D call: TRBD1 (5 bases). Germline CDR1 is SGHDN and CDR2 is FVKESK. CDR3 length: 12 amino acids. Trimming pared 2 bases from V and 11 bases from J, leaving 12 bases between. CDR3 amino acids: CASSQTRVGAFF. CDR3 sequence (DNA): TGTGCCAGCAGCCAAACCAGGGTGGGGGCTTTCTTT.

The J gene is TRBJ2-7, the V gene TRBV27, with 8 bases matching TRBD2. CDR1 is MNHEY and CDR2 is SMNVEV in the germline V gene (reference sequence). V shed 3 bases, J shed 1 base, and the junction held 2 bases outside the gene matches. The length of the CDR3 is 14 residues. The CDR3 region is CASSFREGSYEQYF. The CDR3 nucleotides read TGTGCCAGCAGTTTTCGGGAGGGTTCCTACGAGCAGTACTTC.

The chain is built from TRBV7-9 and TRBJ2-2; maybe TRBD1 (6 bases). V lost 3 bases, J lost 6 bases, and 14 bases lay in between. The CDR3 consists of 15 residues. Germline V lookup: CDR1 SEHNR, CDR2 FQNEAQ (reference sequence). CDR3 residues: CASSFSDRLPGELFF. The DNA of the CDR3 is TGTGCCAGCAGCTTCTCCGACAGGTTACCCGGGGAGCTGTTTTTT.

The chain links TRBV25-1 to TRBJ2-3; tentative D call: TRBD1 (5 bases). Trimming removed 3 bases from V and 1 base from J, with 8 bases in between. Germline CDR1 is MGHDK and CDR2 is SYGVNS. This CDR3 is 14 amino acids long. The CDR3 DNA reads as TGTGCCAGCAGTGATGACAGACGCACAGATACGCAGTATTTT. This codes for CASSDDRRTDTQYF.

J is TRBJ2-7 and V is TRBV19; 9 nucleotides align to TRBD1. J gave up 2 bases and V 0 bases, and 5 bases lay outside the gene matches. This CDR3 has 16 residues. Germline assignment: CDR1 LNHDA and CDR2 SQIVND (reference sequence). In DNA form, the CDR3 reads TGTGCCAGTAGTATAGAAGGACAGGGGAGCGCCTACGAGCAGTACTTC. It translates to CASSIEGQGSAYEQYF.

V and J are TRBV7-8 and TRBJ2-7, with D possibly matching TRBD2 (5 bases). Germline CDR1 SGHVS, CDR2 FQNEAQ. Trimming removed 1 base at V and 3 bases at J, with 10 bases between. This CDR3 has 14 amino acids. The CDR3 reads CASSLGTRDYEQYF. The DNA of the CDR3 is TGTGCCAGCAGCTTAGGGACTCGGGACTACGAGCAGTACTTC.

The chain uses TRBV30 and TRBJ2-5, with 9 bases aligning to TRBD1. Germline-derived CDR1 and CDR2 are GTSNPN and SVGIG (reference sequence). Unmatched junction bases numbered 3, after V lost 5 bases and J lost 2 bases. CDR3 length: 13 amino acids. CDR3 protein: CAWGQGRQETQYF. The CDR3 bases are TGTGCCTGGGGACAGGGGAGGCAAGAGACCCAGTACTTC.

The rearrangement links TRBV7-9 to TRBJ2-5; D may be TRBD2 (6 bases). Deletions cut 3 bases from V and 2 bases from J, with 10 bases between. The V gene's germline CDR1 is SEHNR and CDR2 FQNEAQ (reference sequence). This CDR3 region has 14 residues. The CDR3 loop reads CASSFLAIQETQYF. The CDR3 DNA reads TGTGCCAGCAGCTTCCTAGCGATTCAAGAGACCCAGTACTTC.

The V call is TRBV15, the J call TRBJ2-7, with TRBD2 matching over 8 bases. With 1 base clipped from V and 0 bases from J, the junction kept 5 bases outside the gene matches. Germline CDR1 is LNHNV and CDR2 is YYDKDF (reference sequence). This CDR3 comprises 16 residues. CDR3 DNA: TGTGCCACCAGCAGAGGAGGACTAGCAGCCTCCTACGAGCAGTACTTC. This translates into CATSRGGLAASYEQYF.

The CDR3 protein is CASSPTGSPRTDTQYF. The CDR3 coding sequence is TGTGCCAGCAGCCCGACAGGGAGTCCACGCACAGATACGCAGTATTTT. The chain combines TRBV7-8 with TRBJ2-3; 7 bases are a match to TRBD1. CDR1 is SGHVS and CDR2 is FQNEAQ in the germline V gene. The CDR3 totals 16 residues. With 5 bases clipped from V and 1 base from J, the junction kept 9 bases outside the gene matches.

This rearrangement joins TRBV2 to TRBJ2-7; D unclear. Germline V gene data show CDR1 as SNHLY and CDR2 as FYNNEI. The CDR3 loop spans 12 amino acids. Trimming cost V 5 bases and J 3 bases, with 8 bases left between them. The CDR3 nucleotides read TGTGCCAGCAGTACTTATGACTACGAGCAGTACTTC. Its translation: CASSTYDYEQYF.

The V call is TRBV5-1, the J call TRBJ1-2; possible D gene TRBD1, 6 bases. The CDR3 length is 16 residues. Germline values: CDR1 SGHRS, CDR2 YFSETQ. V gave up 4 bases and J gave up 7 bases, with 23 bases separating them. The DNA for the CDR3 is TGCGCCAGCAGCCCGAAGGGGGGGGCAAGTTCGCCTGGCTACACCTTC. Protein sequence: CASSPKGGASSPGYTF. The full variable domain, its missing parts supplied by reference TRBV5-1 and TRBJ1-2, is KAGVTQTPRYLIKTRGQQVTLSCSPISGHRSVSWYQQTPGQGLQFLFEYFSETQRNKGNFPGRFSGRQFSNSRSEMNVSTLELGDSALYLCASSPKGGASSPGYTFGSGTRLTVV.

V usage is TRBV7-9 and J usage is TRBJ2-5; 7 nucleotides line up with TRBD2. The CDR3 contains 15 residues. V was pared by 4 bases and J by 2 bases, with 7 bases of the junction left unmatched. Germline CDR1 SEHNR, CDR2 FQNEAQ (reference sequence). In nucleotides, the CDR3 is TGTGCCAGCAGCTCGCCGGGGGGTCCACAAGAGACCCAGTACTTC. Protein: CASSSPGGPQETQYF.

This chain joins TRBV6-5 and TRBJ1-2, with unresolved D. V was clipped by 6 bases and J by 0 bases, with 8 bases between them. CDR3 size: 13 residues. In germline, CDR1 is MNHEY, CDR2 SVGAGI. The CDR3 loop reads CASRDGTNYGYTF. The CDR3 region has the DNA TGTGCCAGCAGGGACGGGACTAACTATGGCTACACCTTC.

The V and J genes are TRBV5-5 and TRBJ1-2; possible D gene TRBD1, 6 bases. The germline V gene encodes CDR1 SGHKS and CDR2 YYEKEE (reference sequence). The CDR3 has 15 residues. Between the trimmed V and J ends, which lost 3 bases and 4 bases, there was a span of 16 bases. The CDR3 here is CASSWGQGEGYGYTF. CDR3 DNA: TGTGCCAGCAGCTGGGGGCAGGGAGAGGGCTATGGCTACACCTTC.

V and J are TRBV3-1 (or the pseudogene TRBV3-2) and TRBJ1-6; perhaps TRBD1 as D (6 bases). Between the trimmed V and J ends, which lost 4 bases and 9 bases, there was a span of 16 bases. The CDR3 is made up of 15 amino acids. Looked up from germline, CDR1 is LGHDT and CDR2 is YNNKEL (reference sequence). The CDR3: CASSLLDSQASPLHF. The CDR3 nucleotides are TGTGCCAGCAGCCTACTGGACAGCCAGGCTTCACCCCTCCACTTT.

J is TRBJ2-3 and V is TRBV4-1, with TRBD2 matching 10 bases. V dropped 1 base and J dropped 4; count of bases not matched to a gene: 5. This CDR3 spans 16 amino acids. Germline V gene data show CDR1 as MGHRA and CDR2 as YSYEKL. In DNA form, the CDR3 reads TGCGCCAGCAGCCAAGCGGCTAGCGGGAGCGCAGATACGCAGTATTTT. It codes for CASSQAASGSADTQYF.

This clone has more than one count but fewer than ten. The V call is TRBV4-1, the J call TRBJ1-2, with TRBD1 matching 8 bases. CDR3 size: 17 residues. Germline assignment: CDR1 MGHRA and CDR2 YSYEKL. With V trimmed by 1 base and J by 3 bases, 10 bases remained unmatched. CDR3 DNA: TGCGCCAGCAGCCAAGTTGGGGCAGGGGGCTTTGACTATGGCTACACCTTC. It yields the protein CASSQVGAGGFDYGYTF.

The chain carries TRBV1 and TRBJ2-3; the tabulated D call, TRBD2, remains unverified against the DNA. TRBV1 is described as a pseudogene. The CDR3 extends over 19 amino acids. CDR3 nucleotides: TGCACCAGCAGCCCGAACTGGGGCTCTAGCGGACAGTCCACAGATACGCAGTATTTT. It specifies CTSSPNWGSSGQSTDTQYF.

This clone was found a few times. The chain employs TRBV9 and TRBJ1-1, with D maybe TRBD1 (6 bases). V lost 0 bases and J 10 bases, leaving 19 bases between the germline ends. Germline V gives CDR1 SGDLS, CDR2 YYNGEE. CDR3 length: 15 amino acids. The CDR3 loop is CASSVEGQNGRTAFF. The CDR3 DNA reads as TGTGCCAGCAGCGTAGAGGGACAAAACGGACGTACAGCTTTCTTT.

The chain employs TRBV5-1 and TRBJ2-3, with 9 bases aligning to TRBD1. With 3 bases clipped from V and 4 bases from J, the junction kept 9 bases outside the gene matches. CDR3 length equals 16 residues. The germline gives CDR1 SGHRS, CDR2 YFSETQ. Written as DNA, the CDR3 is TGCGCCAGCAGCTCCGAAGGACAGGGGAACGCAGATACGCAGTATTTT. Translation gives CASSSEGQGNADTQYF.

The rearrangement links TRBV6-5 to TRBJ1-4; 8 bases map to TRBD1. V shed 6 bases, J shed 5 bases, and the junction held 5 bases outside the gene matches. Germline CDR1 MNHEY, CDR2 SVGAGI. This CDR3 contains 14 residues. This CDR3 is CASRGTGPNEKLFF. CDR3 DNA: TGTGCCAGCAGAGGGACAGGACCAAATGAAAAACTGTTTTTT.

This sequence joins TRBV28 and TRBJ2-1, with TRBD2 matching over 14 bases. CDR1 and CDR2 from the germline V gene are MDHEN and SYDVKM. With 4 bases clipped from V and 6 bases from J, the junction kept 2 bases outside the gene matches. CDR3 length: 15 amino acids. The CDR3 loop is CASSSGLAGVNEQFF. In DNA form, the CDR3 reads TGTGCCAGCAGTTCGGGACTAGCGGGAGTCAATGAGCAGTTCTTC. Supplemented by reference TRBV28 and TRBJ2-1, the full variable domain reads DVKVTQSSRYLVKRTGEKVFLECVQDMDHENMFWYRQDPGLGLRLIYFSYDVKMKEKGDIPEGYSVSREKKERFSLILESASTNQTSMYLCASSSGLAGVNEQFFGPGTRLTVL.

This chain uses TRBV6-6 with TRBJ1-2, with D tentatively TRBD1 (5 bases). Trimming took 5 bases from V and 4 from J, leaving 11 bases between them. Germline loops: CDR1 MNHNY, CDR2 SVGAGI (reference sequence). The CDR3 has 13 residues. CDR3 sequence (DNA): TGTGCCAGCAGTCCGACAGAAAGCTATGGCTACACCTTC. It yields the protein CASSPTESYGYTF.

The chain carries TRBV29-1 and TRBJ1-1; D possibly corresponds to TRBD1 (6 bases). Germline assignment: CDR1 SQVTM and CDR2 ANQGSEA. The CDR3 spans 12 residues. V lost 6 bases and J lost 1, with 9 bases in between. The DNA for the CDR3 is TGCAGCGTATCACAGGGGAACACTGAAGCTTTCTTT. Translation: CSVSQGNTEAFF.